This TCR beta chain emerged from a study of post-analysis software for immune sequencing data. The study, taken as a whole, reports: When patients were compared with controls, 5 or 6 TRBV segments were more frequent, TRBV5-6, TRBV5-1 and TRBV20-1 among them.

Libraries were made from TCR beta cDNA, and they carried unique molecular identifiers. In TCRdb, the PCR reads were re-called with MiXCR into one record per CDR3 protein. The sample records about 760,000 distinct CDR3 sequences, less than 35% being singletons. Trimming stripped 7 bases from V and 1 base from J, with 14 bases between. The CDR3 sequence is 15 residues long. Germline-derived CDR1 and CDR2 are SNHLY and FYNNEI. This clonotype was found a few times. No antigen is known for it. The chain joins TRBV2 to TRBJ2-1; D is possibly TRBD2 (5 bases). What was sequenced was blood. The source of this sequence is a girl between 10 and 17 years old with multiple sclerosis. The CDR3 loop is CASTLRDPSYNEQFF. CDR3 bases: TGTGCCAGCACCCTCCGGGATCCGTCCTACAATGAGCAGTTCTTC.